This T cell receptor (beta chain) was retrieved from a study of shared clonotypes between healthy human individuals. General study points: Between a handful of donors, naive CD4 clonotypes were shared at a level of around 4.9%. Sequencing depth was expected to influence donor clonotype sharing.

Sequenced by immunoSEQ multiplex PCR; TCRdb stores in-frame clones only, minus some. The table has around 1.9 million clones, around 93% seen once. This CDR3 has 13 amino acids. Germline assignment: CDR1 WSHSY and CDR2 SAAADI. Concerning this clone itself: What it recognizes is unknown. A junction boundary mismatches the germline segment, possibly from a read error.

CD45RO negativity and positive selection for CCR7 defined naive CD8 cells, a population that excluded terminally differentiated effector memory CD45RA+ cells. Each sample came from a Caucasian adult donor living in Nashville, Tennessee. This chain links TRBV10-2 with TRBJ2-7; D is perhaps TRBD2 (6 bases). Sequenced material: naive CD8+ T cells from PBMCs. The clonotype was recovered from a young man in good health. Some clones in this sample may be carry-over from other donors' samples. The CDR3 sequence: CASSEGDSHEQYF. The CDR3 region has the DNA TGCGCCAGCAGTGAGGGGGACTCCCACGAGCAGTACTTC.